This TCR beta chain was observed in a study of monozygotic twins with inflammatory bowel disease. Notes on the study in general: In these data, no single strong IBD-associated signal or clonotype received support. Against healthy co-twins, IBD patients had lower TCRbeta diversity (measured by inverse Simpson).

Notes on this clonotype: What it recognizes is unknown.

One entry per CDR3 protein, without DNA, is what TCRdb gives after re-calling the 5' RACE reads. Its table records just over 300,000 distinct CDR3 sequences. Germline assignment: CDR1 MNHEY and CDR2 SMNVEV (reference sequence). The CDR3 covers 14 residues. The sample was blood. The clonotype originates from a human donor with ulcerative colitis or Crohn's disease, or a healthy co-twin of an affected twin (not recorded which). V gene TRBV27 combines with J gene TRBJ1-2. The CDR3 spells CASPSDGRDYGYTF.